This TCR beta chain was retrieved from a study of control samples from healthy donors and cancer patients. V shed 0 bases and J shed 6 bases, with 10 bases lying between them. Looked up from germline, CDR1 is SGDLS and CDR2 is YYNGEE. The CDR3 is 14 amino acids. Using immunoSEQ multiplex PCR, the repertoire was profiled, and TCRdb retains in-frame clones only, with some absent. The table has approximately 100,000 clones, about nine tenths seen once. This clone was seen once. What was sequenced was blood. This chain joins TRBV9 and TRBJ1-5; D uncertain. The TCR was taken from a human donor in good health. The donor label of this sample is uncertain. The DNA for the CDR3 is TGTGCCAGCAGCGTAGGCGAAGGGAGTCAGCCCCAGCATTTT. Translating it yields CASSVGEGSQPQHF.